A single sample gave rise to the 25 T cell receptor beta chains below, sequenced in a study of shared clonotypes between healthy human individuals (dated by TCRdb to the early 2020s). CD8 naive samples consisted of CD45RO-negative cells that were positively selected for CCR7, yielding a CD45RA+CCR7+ population without TemRA cells. Receptor libraries were prepared by the immunoSEQ multiplex PCR assay. TCRdb stores this immuneACCESS table with in-frame sequences only. Part of the clones is absent; in the studies checked, under half of the shortfall reflects unresolved V genes, and no reason is known for the rest. For this sample there are approximately 1.9 million clones; 80% to 95% appear just once. Of the sample, 1.5% to 2% falls within the top ten clones. The sequencing input was naive CD8+ T cells from PBMCs. This specimen's cell subset or site label, per the study, means: CD45RA+CCR7+. These receptors were collected from a man younger than 35 in good health. Some clones in this sample may be carry-over from other donors' samples.

V is TRBV4-3 and J is TRBJ2-7; D gene uncertain. Trimming stripped 0 bases from V and 3 bases from J, with 15 bases between. The CDR3 is made up of 16 amino acids. Germline lookup yields CDR1 LGHNA and CDR2 YSLEER. The CDR3 here is CASSQDRWVRNYEQYF. The CDR3 DNA follows: TGCGCCAGCAGCCAAGATCGGTGGGTAAGGAACTACGAGCAGTACTTC.

The rearrangement uses TRBV5-1 and TRBJ1-3, with TRBD1 identical over 7 bases. The CDR3 is 14 amino acids. Germline values: CDR1 SGHRS, CDR2 YFSETQ. After removal of 6 bases from V and 2 bases from J, the junction contained 5 bases not matched to a gene. The CDR3 region has the DNA TGCGCCAGCACCGAAACAGGGGCTGGAAACACCATATATTTT. It codes for CASTETGAGNTIYF.

This chain joins TRBV19 and TRBJ1-5, with 12 positions matching TRBD1. The germline V gene encodes CDR1 LNHDA and CDR2 SQIVND (reference sequence). This CDR3 has 15 amino acids. The V segment lost 9 bases and the J segment 6 bases; nucleotides outside the gene matches: 9. Written as DNA, the CDR3 is TGTGCCAGCGGGACAGGGGGCCTCACGAGTCAGCCCCAGCATTTT. Translation: CASGTGGLTSQPQHF. Full variable domain (remainder filled in from reference TRBV19 and TRBJ1-5): DGGITQSPKYLFRKEGQNVTLSCEQNLNHDAMYWYRQDPGQGLRLIYYSQIVNDFQKGDIAEGYSVSREKKESFPLTVTSAQKNPTAFYLCASGTGGLTSQPQHFGDGTRLSIL.

The chain is built from TRBV28 and TRBJ2-3; 7 nucleotides match TRBD2. CDR3 length: 19 amino acids. Germline V gene sequence: CDR1 MDHEN, CDR2 SYDVKM. J gave up 4 bases and V 2 bases, and 18 bases lay outside the gene matches. The CDR3 region is CASSLDRGPSGIAADTQYF. The CDR3 nucleotides are TGTGCCAGCAGTTTAGACCGGGGCCCCAGCGGGATTGCCGCAGATACGCAGTATTTT.

Concerning this clone itself: This sample includes further DNA sequences coding for the same CDR3. The chain combines TRBV13 with TRBJ2-2; D is ambiguous. The V and J ends lost 5 bases and 2 bases respectively, with 12 bases between them. Germline assignment: CDR1 PRHDT and CDR2 FYEKMQ (reference sequence). CDR3 length: 15 amino acids. CDR3: CASSPPKPNTGELFF. The CDR3 DNA sequence: TGTGCCAGCAGCCCACCAAAGCCTAACACCGGGGAGCTGTTTTTT. Filled out from reference TRBV13 and TRBJ2-2, the complete variable domain reads AAGVIQSPRHLIKEKRETATLKCYPIPRHDTVYWYQQGPGQDPQFLISFYEKMQSDKGSIPDRFSAQQFSDYHSELNMSSLELGDSALYFCASSPPKPNTGELFFGEGSRLTVL.

The CDR3 loop is CASSDSCWPASNYGYTF. Written as DNA, the CDR3 is TGTGCCAGCAGTGACTCGTGTTGGCCAGCTTCTAACTATGGCTACACCTTC. J is TRBJ1-2 and V is TRBV6-4; D remains unclear. Germline V gene lookup returns CDR1 MRHNA and CDR2 SNTAGT. This CDR3 is built from 17 residues. V lost 0 bases and J 0 bases, leaving 14 bases between the germline ends.

This chain joins TRBV30 and TRBJ2-5, with 7 bases fitting TRBD2. CDR1 is GTSNPN and CDR2 is SVGIG in the germline V gene (reference sequence). With 3 bases clipped from V and 7 bases from J, the junction kept 8 bases outside the gene matches. The CDR3 is made up of 13 amino acids. CDR3 DNA: TGTGCCTGGAGCAAAGGACTAGTGGGGACCCAGTACTTC. It is translated as CAWSKGLVGTQYF.

The chain links TRBV25-1 to TRBJ2-1, with D possibly being TRBD1 (7 bases). V was pared by 10 bases and J by 10 bases, with 17 bases between. Germline V gene lookup returns CDR1 MGHDK and CDR2 SYGVNS. CDR3 size: 12 residues. The CDR3 sequence is CATDDSGGEQFF. In nucleotides, the CDR3 is TGTGCCACCGACGATTCAGGGGGGGAGCAGTTCTTC.

The V call is TRBV7-9, the J call TRBJ2-7; 10 nucleotides agree with TRBD1. Germline lookup yields CDR1 SEHNR and CDR2 FQNEAQ (reference sequence). Trimming cost V 7 bases and J 6 bases; bases outside gene matches: 9. This CDR3 spans 14 amino acids. The CDR3 sequence: CASTAPTGGGEQYF. DNA of the CDR3: TGTGCCAGCACCGCCCCGACAGGGGGCGGCGAGCAGTACTTC. Based on the CDR3 plus reference TRBV7-9 and TRBJ2-7, the full variable domain is DTGVSQNPRHKITKRGQNVTFRCDPISEHNRLYWYRQTLGQGPEFLTYFQNEAQLEKSRLLSDRFSAERPKGSFSTLEIQRTEQGDSAMYLCASTAPTGGGEQYFGPGTRLTVT.

With regard to this clone: Other DNA variants within this sample encode the same CDR3. CDR3 nucleotides: TGTGCCAGCAGTTTAGACAGGGTCTACAATGAGCAGTTCTTC. This encodes CASSLDRVYNEQFF. V usage is TRBV27 and J usage is TRBJ2-1; 7 bases align to TRBD1. This CDR3 has 14 amino acids. Germline V gives CDR1 MNHEY, CDR2 SMNVEV (reference sequence). V was pared by 2 bases and J by 3 bases, with 1 base of the junction left unmatched.

This clone was found once. The genes are TRBV27 and TRBJ2-7, with TRBD2 identical over 8 bases. Per germline, CDR1 MNHEY and CDR2 SMNVEV (reference sequence). V trimming: 1 base; J trimming: 7 bases; junction bases outside the gene matches: 12. This CDR3 region has 16 residues. CDR3 DNA sequence: TGTGCCAGCAGTTTATATTCTACGGGAGGGCCCGGTGAGCAGTACTTC. Translated, it gives CASSLYSTGGPGEQYF.

The gene calls are TRBV5-1 and TRBJ2-7; D gene unclear. Germline-derived CDR1 and CDR2 are SGHRS and YFSETQ. The CDR3 extends over 15 amino acids. V lost 3 bases, J lost 6 bases, and 19 bases lay in between. CDR3 in amino acids: CASSSSIDLRIEQYF. The DNA of the CDR3 is TGCGCCAGCAGCTCGTCCATAGACCTCAGGATCGAGCAGTACTTC.

A remark on this clone: Other nucleotide sequences from this sample produce the same CDR3. V and J are TRBV15 and TRBJ2-7, with 9 bases matching TRBD2. CDR1 is LNHNV, CDR2 YYDKDF, per germline (reference sequence). Trimming removed 5 bases from V and 5 bases from J; junction bases left unmatched: 4. The CDR3 runs to 13 residues. CDR3 bases: TGTGCCACCAGCCCCGGGACTAGCAACGAGCAGTACTTC. Its protein product is CATSPGTSNEQYF.

The chain carries TRBV15 and TRBJ2-7; 14 bases match TRBD2. This CDR3 region has 13 residues. The V segment lost 8 bases and the J segment 6 bases; nucleotides outside the gene matches: 3. Germline-derived CDR1 and CDR2 are LNHNV and YYDKDF (reference sequence). The CDR3: CATRGLAGVEQYF. DNA for the CDR3: TGTGCCACCCGGGGACTAGCGGGAGTCGAGCAGTACTTC.

The V and J genes are TRBV6-1 and TRBJ2-1; D is unclear. Deletions cut 4 bases from V and 8 bases from J, with 9 bases between. The germline CDR1 and CDR2 sequences are MNHNS and SASEGT. The CDR3 has 12 residues. This chain's CDR3 is CASSATGDEQFF. CDR3 DNA: TGTGCCAGCAGTGCAACGGGTGATGAGCAGTTCTTC.

This clone has more than one count but fewer than ten. The gene calls are TRBV2 and TRBJ1-2; D may be TRBD1 (6 bases). CDR1 is SNHLY and CDR2 is FYNNEI in the germline V gene. This CDR3 contains 12 residues. This chain's CDR3 is CGWPGADYGYTF. CDR3 nucleotides: TGTGGATGGCCGGGGGCGGACTATGGCTACACCTTC.

The chain combines TRBV7-9 with TRBJ1-3; no definite D call. The CDR3 sequence is 15 residues long. Deletions cut 4 bases from V and 0 bases from J, with 10 bases between. The germline V gene has CDR1 SEHNR and CDR2 FQNEAQ (reference sequence). CDR3 amino acids: CASSSFLLSGNTIYF. Here the CDR3 DNA reads TGTGCCAGCAGCTCCTTTCTCCTCTCTGGAAACACCATATATTTT.

This clone was seen once. The V gene is TRBV4-1, the J gene TRBJ1-3; 8 positions match TRBD1. This CDR3 contains 16 residues. Germline loops: CDR1 MGHRA, CDR2 YSYEKL. Unmatched junction bases numbered 5, after V lost 1 base and J lost 3 bases. The CDR3 coding sequence is TGCGCCAGCAGCCAAGCGGCCAGGGGGCTTGGAAACACCATATATTTT. This gives the protein CASSQAARGLGNTIYF.

The chain has TRBV5-6 and TRBJ2-7, with 12 bases identical to TRBD1. V lost 3 bases to trimming and J lost 4 bases; unmatched junction nucleotides: 2. Germline-derived CDR1 and CDR2 are SGHDT and YYEEEE. The CDR3 runs 14 residues. This CDR3 reads CASSWDRGQYEQYF. The CDR3 coding sequence is TGTGCCAGCAGCTGGGACAGGGGGCAGTACGAGCAGTACTTC.

The table lists this clone with a count of one. CDR3 sequence reads: CASSSQDRSKGNTIYF. As DNA, the CDR3 is TGTGCCAGCAGTTCTCAGGACAGGTCAAAAGGAAACACCATATATTTT. The gene calls are TRBV7-9 and TRBJ1-3; 7 bases fit TRBD1. Germline loops: CDR1 SEHNR, CDR2 FQNEAQ (reference sequence). V lost 6 bases to trimming and J lost 4 bases; unmatched junction nucleotides: 12. The CDR3 has 16 residues.

V is TRBV7-9 and J is TRBJ1-2; D is perhaps TRBD1 (6 bases). The germline gives CDR1 SEHNR, CDR2 FQNEAQ (reference sequence). This CDR3 is 16 amino acids long. V lost 1 base to trimming and J lost 2 bases, with 14 bases between them. The CDR3 here is CASSLDSGHLNYGYTF. DNA for the CDR3: TGTGCCAGCAGCTTAGACTCGGGACACTTAAACTATGGCTACACCTTC.

This clone was observed a single time. This chain joins TRBV2 and TRBJ1-4, with 11 bases fitting TRBD1. The ends lost 6 bases at V and 8 bases at J; junction bases unmatched: 2. The CDR3 consists of 13 residues. CDR1 and CDR2 from the germline V gene are SNHLY and FYNNEI. CDR3 bases: TGTGCCAGCAGGGACAGGGGGCGCGAAAAACTGTTTTTT. Amino acid sequence: CASRDRGREKLFF.

The J gene is TRBJ2-2, the V gene TRBV28; TRBD1 agrees at 7 bases. This CDR3 comprises 13 residues. J gave up 6 bases and V 7 bases, and 5 bases lay outside the gene matches. The germline gives CDR1 MDHEN, CDR2 SYDVKM. The CDR3: CASNLQGSGELFF. The CDR3 nucleotides are TGTGCCAGCAACCTACAGGGGTCCGGGGAGCTGTTTTTT.

The chain carries TRBV4-1 and TRBJ1-4; tentative D call: TRBD1 (5 bases). This CDR3 contains 19 residues. CDR1 and CDR2 from the germline V gene are MGHRA and YSYEKL. Trimming removed 4 bases at V and 0 bases at J, with 21 bases between. CDR3 residues: CASSPQRWQGITTNEKLFF. CDR3 bases: TGCGCCAGCAGCCCCCAGAGGTGGCAGGGCATTACAACTAATGAAAAACTGTTTTTT.

The V gene is TRBV25-1, the J gene TRBJ2-7, with a tentative D call TRBD2 (5 bases). The germline gives CDR1 MGHDK, CDR2 SYGVNS. The ends were cut back, 1 base at V and 0 bases at J, with 10 bases in the middle. The CDR3 has 15 residues. The CDR3 DNA is TGTGCCAGCAGTGAATGGTCGGGAAACTCCTACGAGCAGTACTTC. It yields the protein CASSEWSGNSYEQYF.